Listed below are T cell receptor beta chains from one sample, sequenced in a study of T cell responses to AZD1222 COVID-19 vaccine. Sequenced by immunoSEQ multiplex PCR; TCRdb stores in-frame clones only, minus some. The sample consists of some 140,000 clones, around 90% of them appearing once. The source material was peripheral blood, sampled on day 0 of AZD1222 vaccination. Every receptor here comes from an adult in good health. The CDR3 runs from the conserved cysteine through the conserved F or W. The D gene is left open where the match is weak. Not every row has a clone size; where given, it reads once, few, many or a size class.

j_call v_call clone_size d_call cdr3_nt cdr3_aa
TRBJ1-2 TRBV4-3 NA NA TGCGCCAGCAGCCAAGATAGGGCAAACGGGTATGGCTACACCTTC CASSQDRANGYGYTF
TRBJ2-5 TRBV10-3 NA NA TGTGCCATCAGTGAGTCCTGGGAGACCCAGTACTTC CAISESWETQYF
TRBJ2-1 TRBV3-1/TRBV3-2 NA NA TGTGCCAGCAGCCAAGATCCAGGAGGGAACTCCTACAATGAGCAGTTCTTC CASSQDPGGNSYNEQFF
TRBJ1-2 TRBV19 NA TRBD1 TGTGCCAGTAGTATCTCCAGGGGGCCTGATGGCTACACCTTC CASSISRGPDGYTF
TRBJ2-1 TRBV6-5 NA TRBD2 TGTGCCAGCAGTTCCGGGACTAGCTACTCCTACAATGAGCAGTTCTTC CASSSGTSYSYNEQFF
TRBJ1-1 TRBV24-1 NA NA TGTGCCACCAGTGACCCGACGAGGACGGGGAACACTGAAGCTTTCTTT CATSDPTRTGNTEAFF
TRBJ2-7 TRBV5-1 NA TRBD2 TGCGCCAGCAGCTTGGTAGGGACTAGCGGGAGAGAAAGGATCAGGGGCGAGCAGTACTTC CASSLVGTSGRERIRGEQYF
TRBJ2-1 TRBV5-1 NA TRBD2 TGCGCCAGCAGCTCATTTGCGGCCACCGGGACTAGCGGTAGTGAGCAGTTCTTC CASSSFAATGTSGSEQFF
TRBJ1-1 TRBV4-3 NA TRBD1 TGCGCCAGCAGCAGGACAGGGGGCGACACTGAAGCTTTCTTT CASSRTGGDTEAFF
TRBJ1-1 TRBV5-1 NA NA TGCGCCAGCAGCCGTGGACAGCCGAACACTGAAGCTTTCTTT CASSRGQPNTEAFF
TRBJ1-1 TRBV7-2 NA NA TGTGCCAGCAGCTTACGTGGGGGCTCGAACACTGAAGCTTTCTTT CASSLRGGSNTEAFF
TRBJ2-1 TRBV10-3 NA TRBD2 TGTGCCATCAGCGAGCGGGGGGGCTTCAATGAGCAGTTCTTC CAISERGGFNEQFF
TRBJ2-3 TRBV30 NA TRBD2 TGTGCCTGGAGGCAACCTCTGGGGACTAGCGAAGCGGATACGCAGTATTTT CAWRQPLGTSEADTQYF
TRBJ2-7 TRBV4-3 NA NA TGCGCCAGCAGCCAAGTTCGGGGACCACTCTCCTACGAGCAGTACTTC CASSQVRGPLSYEQYF
TRBJ2-1 TRBV9 NA NA TGTGCCAGCTCTTCAAAGGCCTACAATGAGCAGTTCTTC CASSSKAYNEQFF
TRBJ1-1 TRBV7-9 NA NA TGTGCCAGCAGCTTAGTAATAAGAGGAGGCACTGAAGCTTTCTTT CASSLVIRGGTEAFF
TRBJ2-7 TRBV27 NA TRBD1 TGTGCCAGCAGTAGGACAGGACGATTGGGGGATTTCTACGAGCAGTACTTC CASSRTGRLGDFYEQYF
TRBJ2-3 TRBV29-1 NA TRBD2 TGCAGCGTGGGGACTAGCGGGTACACAGATACGCAGTATTTT CSVGTSGYTDTQYF
TRBJ1-1 TRBV29-1 NA NA TGCAGCGCCAGGGTGAACCCGAACACTGAAGCTTTCTTT CSARVNPNTEAFF
TRBJ1-1 TRBV5-8 NA TRBD1 TGTGCCAGCAGCCCTTCCGGACAGGGGGCGCTTAGCACTGAAGCTTTCTTT CASSPSGQGALSTEAFF
TRBJ1-2 TRBV7-8 once NA TGTGCCAGCAGCTATACTACAGTAGACTATGGCTACACCTTC CASSYTTVDYGYTF
TRBJ1-3 TRBV2 NA NA TGTGCCAGCAGCGCGACGGGGGCCTTTAGAAACACCATATATTTT CASSATGAFRNTIYF
TRBJ2-7 TRBV4-3 NA NA TGCGCCAGCAGCCAAGTACAGGTCTCCATGGGAGAGCAGTACTTC CASSQVQVSMGEQYF
TRBJ2-1 TRBV4-1 NA NA TGCGCCAGCAGCCAAGATCCGGGCTACAACAATGAGCAGTTCTTC CASSQDPGYNNEQFF
TRBJ1-1 TRBV29-1 NA NA TGCAGCGCCCGGGGGGGGGTAGCGACTGAAGCTTTCTTT CSARGGVATEAFF
TRBJ1-5 TRBV28 NA TRBD1 TGTGCCAGTCAGGACGGGACAGATCATCGTACCCAGCATTTT CASQDGTDHRTQHF
TRBJ1-4 TRBV25-1 NA NA TGTGCCAGCAGTGCACTGGACAGAACCGATGAAAAACTGTTTTTT CASSALDRTDEKLFF
TRBJ1-1 TRBV24-1 NA NA TGTGCCACCAGTGCCGTGGGGGGCTCTGAAGCTTTCTTT CATSAVGGSEAFF
TRBJ1-1 TRBV5-4 NA TRBD1 TGTGCCAGCAGCGTTAGACAGGGCGTGCCTGAAGCTTTCTTT CASSVRQGVPEAFF